The 32 T cell receptor beta chains presented below share a single source sample, sequenced in a study of blood T cell repertoires in COVID-19. TCRdb's copy holds only in-frame clones and misses some; the assay was immunoSEQ multiplex PCR. In the table there are around 67,000 clones, around nine tenths of which are singletons. Material for sequencing was peripheral blood. The source of these receptors is a human donor in a cohort sampled during active COVID-19.

This chain joins TRBV20-1 and TRBJ2-7, with 7 positions matching TRBD1. Losses at the gene ends were 6 bases for V and 5 bases for J; bases not matched to a gene: 4. Germline CDR1 and CDR2: DFQATT and SNEGSKA (reference sequence). The length of the CDR3 is 11 residues. In DNA, the CDR3 is TGCAGTGCGGACACAGGGGACGAGCAGTACTTC. This sequence encodes CSADTGDEQYF.

The chain employs TRBV4-1 and TRBJ1-1; the D is unclear. The CDR3 is 15 amino acids. V lost 1 base and J 7 bases, leaving 16 bases between the germline ends. The germline V gene encodes CDR1 MGHRA and CDR2 YSYEKL. In DNA form, the CDR3 reads TGCGCCAGCAGCCAAGGATATAGCGGCACGGATGAAGCTTTCTTT. Residues: CASSQGYSGTDEAFF.

This chain joins TRBV27 and TRBJ1-6, with TRBD1 matching 7 bases. This CDR3 contains 15 residues. The germline V gene has CDR1 MNHEY and CDR2 SMNVEV (reference sequence). V was pared by 4 bases and J by 8 bases, with 8 bases of the junction left unmatched. This CDR3 is CASSSDREVHSPLHF. CDR3 in DNA: TGTGCCAGCAGTTCCGACAGGGAGGTACATTCACCCCTCCACTTT.

The V and J genes are TRBV27 and TRBJ1-6, with TRBD1 matching 7 bases. The CDR3 is made up of 16 amino acids. CDR1 is MNHEY, CDR2 SMNVEV, per germline (reference sequence). Losses at the gene ends were 3 bases for V and 7 bases for J; bases not matched to a gene: 9. CDR3 in DNA: TGTGCCAGCAGTTTGGGGGCAGGGGGGTTCAATTCACCCCTCCACTTT. Translating gives CASSLGAGGFNSPLHF.

The J gene is TRBJ2-3, the V gene TRBV28; tentatively, D is TRBD2 (6 bases). The V end lost 8 bases, the J end lost 3 bases, and 9 bases lay between the germline ends. The CDR3 is 12 amino acids. Per the germline V gene, CDR1 is MDHEN and CDR2 is SYDVKM. The CDR3 here is CASHRGTDTQYF. The DNA of the CDR3 is TGTGCCAGCCACCGGGGGACAGATACGCAGTATTTT.

The rearrangement joins TRBV24-1 to TRBJ2-7; 7 nucleotides line up with TRBD1. The germline gives CDR1 KGHDR, CDR2 SFDVKD. This CDR3 has 14 amino acids. V shed 5 bases, J shed 2 bases, and the junction held 5 bases outside the gene matches. The CDR3 nucleotides read TGTGCCACCAGTGTTCCAGGGGGTACCTACGAGCAGTACTTC. As protein: CATSVPGGTYEQYF.

This chain joins TRBV4-3 and TRBJ1-3; no firm D call. Trimming pared 3 bases from V and 0 bases from J, leaving 15 bases between. The CDR3 extends over 17 amino acids. Germline V gene sequence: CDR1 LGHNA, CDR2 YSLEER. The CDR3 protein is CASSHAIRGSSGNTIYF. The CDR3, as DNA: TGCGCCAGCAGCCACGCAATCCGGGGATCCTCTGGAAACACCATATATTTT.

The chain has TRBV3-1 (or the pseudogene TRBV3-2) and TRBJ1-1; a weak D match, TRBD1 (5 bases). Per the germline V gene, CDR1 is LGHDT and CDR2 is YNNKEL (reference sequence). The V end was cut by 3 bases, the J end by 12 bases, with 20 bases between. This CDR3 has 14 residues. The DNA for the CDR3 is TGTGCCAGCAGCCATCTTAGACAGCCATTCGTGACTTTCTTT. Translation gives CASSHLRQPFVTFF.

This chain joins TRBV12-3 or TRBV12-4 and TRBJ2-7, with a possible D match to TRBD2 (5 bases). This CDR3 spans 12 amino acids. Trimming cost V 5 bases and J 3 bases, with 8 bases left between them. The CDR3 DNA is TGTGCCAGCAGTGACGGGGTCTACGAGCAGTACTTC. This codes for CASSDGVYEQYF.

This chain connects TRBV12-3 or TRBV12-4 to TRBJ2-1; a weak D match, TRBD1 (6 bases). The CDR3 sequence is 12 residues long. V was pared by 7 bases and J by 6 bases, with 10 bases between. The DNA for the CDR3 is TGTGCCAGCAACAGGGAAGTCAATGAGCAGTTCTTC. This translates into CASNREVNEQFF.

This clone was recorded once. The rearrangement uses TRBV5-6 and TRBJ2-7; D might be TRBD1 (6 bases). This CDR3 comprises 15 residues. From germline, CDR1 is SGHDT and CDR2 YYEEEE. With 1 base removed from V and 3 bases from J, the gap between germline ends came to 14 bases. The CDR3 region is CASSLPQQGSYEQYF. DNA for the CDR3: TGTGCCAGCAGCTTGCCGCAACAGGGCAGCTACGAGCAGTACTTC.

Only one count was recorded for this clone. This chain uses TRBV7-2 with TRBJ2-7, with 7 bases aligning to TRBD2. The CDR3 totals 13 residues. CDR1 is SGHTA and CDR2 is FQGNSA in the germline V gene. V gave up 5 bases and J gave up 3 bases; unmatched junction bases: 4. The DNA of the CDR3 is TGTGCCAGCAGCCGTTCGGGGGGCTACGAGCAGTACTTC. Translated, it gives CASSRSGGYEQYF.

The chain uses TRBV4-1 and TRBJ1-4, with 10 bases lining up with TRBD1. V lost 1 base, J lost 6 bases, and 2 bases stayed unmatched. The germline V gene encodes CDR1 MGHRA and CDR2 YSYEKL. There are 15 residues in the CDR3. The CDR3 sequence: CASSQVGTGDEKLFF. The CDR3 nucleotides are TGCGCCAGCAGCCAAGTGGGGACAGGGGATGAAAAACTGTTTTTT.

The genes are TRBV4-3 and TRBJ2-7; 9 positions match TRBD1. Germline CDR1 and CDR2: LGHNA and YSLEER. Germline trimming cut 0 bases from V and 5 bases from J; bases unmatched to any gene: 14. The CDR3 is 18 amino acids. The CDR3 DNA reads TGCGCCAGCAGCCAAGATCTTCCCGGGGACAGGGTTTTTAACGAGCAGTACTTC. It codes for CASSQDLPGDRVFNEQYF.

The chain carries TRBV19 and TRBJ2-6; D may be TRBD2 (6 bases). The CDR3 runs to 16 residues. Looked up from germline, CDR1 is LNHDA and CDR2 is SQIVND (reference sequence). V shed 10 bases and J shed 2 bases, with 18 bases lying between them. The DNA for the CDR3 is TGTGCCACCACCCCCGGTGGAGGGACTGGGGCCAACGTCCTGACTTTC. Protein: CATTPGGGTGANVLTF. Full variable domain (rest looked up from reference TRBV19 and TRBJ2-6): DGGITQSPKYLFRKEGQNVTLSCEQNLNHDAMYWYRQDPGQGLRLIYYSQIVNDFQKGDIAEGYSVSREKKESFPLTVTSAQKNPTAFYLCATTPGGGTGANVLTFGAGSRLTVL.

The DNA for the CDR3 is TGTGCCAGCAGCTCGTTGATGGGACAGGGGGAAGGTGAAAAACTGTTTTTT. Encoded protein: CASSSLMGQGEGEKLFF. The chain links TRBV7-9 to TRBJ1-4; 11 bases map to TRBD1. This CDR3 has 17 amino acids. Germline V CDR1 and CDR2: SEHNR, FQNEAQ (reference sequence). Trimming cost V 4 bases and J 7 bases; bases outside gene matches: 11.

The chain employs TRBV3-1 (or the pseudogene TRBV3-2) and TRBJ2-1, with TRBD1 matching 7 bases. The CDR3 contains 12 residues. Germline V gene sequence: CDR1 LGHDT, CDR2 YNNKEL (reference sequence). Trimming at V came to 4 bases and at J to 9 bases, leaving 3 bases not matched to a gene. The CDR3 DNA reads as TGTGCCAGCAGCCCCAACAGGGGTGAGCAGTTCTTC. This sequence encodes CASSPNRGEQFF.

Only a few counts were recorded for this clone. The chain carries TRBV5-5 and TRBJ1-2; 8 positions agree with TRBD1. This CDR3 spans 12 amino acids. Germline V lookup: CDR1 SGHKS, CDR2 YYEKEE (reference sequence). V dropped 3 bases and J dropped 8; count of bases not matched to a gene: 3. CDR3: CASSSDRDGYTF. The CDR3 DNA follows: TGTGCCAGCAGCTCGGACAGGGACGGCTACACCTTC.

This chain uses TRBV3-1 (or the pseudogene TRBV3-2) with TRBJ2-7; D might be TRBD2 (6 bases). This CDR3 contains 15 residues. V lost 2 bases to trimming and J lost 2 bases, with 13 bases between them. Germline lookup yields CDR1 LGHDT and CDR2 YNNKEL (reference sequence). The CDR3 loop reads CASSQIAGNTYEQYF. In nucleotides, the CDR3 is TGTGCCAGCAGCCAAATCGCGGGGAATACCTACGAGCAGTACTTC.

The chain's CDR3 is CASSQGPGGNTEAFF. Here the CDR3 DNA reads TGTGCCAGCAGCCAAGGCCCCGGGGGGAACACTGAAGCTTTCTTT. The chain is built from TRBV4-2 and TRBJ1-1, with TRBD1 as a possible D gene (5 bases). CDR1 and CDR2 (germline): LGHNA, YNFKEQ. The CDR3 extends over 15 amino acids. The ends were cut back, 1 base at V and 1 base at J, with 10 bases in the middle.

This chain connects TRBV7-6 to TRBJ1-3, with a weak D call TRBD1 (6 bases). The length of the CDR3 is 17 residues. Germline V gene sequence: CDR1 SGHVS, CDR2 FNYEAQ. Trimming left V 4 bases short and J 0 bases short, with 16 bases between. The CDR3 sequence: CASSSLAGQSSGNTIYF. CDR3 nucleotides: TGTGCCAGCAGCTCCCTGGCAGGACAGAGCTCTGGAAACACCATATATTTT.

The V and J genes are TRBV11-2 and TRBJ2-3, with a tentative D call TRBD1 (6 bases). This CDR3 has 14 residues. Trimming took 1 base from V and 10 from J, leaving 15 bases between them. Germline CDR1 SGHAT, CDR2 FQNNGV. Here the CDR3 reads CASSLVKGDWSQYF. DNA for the CDR3: TGTGCCAGCAGCTTAGTGAAGGGGGATTGGTCGCAGTATTTT.

The chain is built from TRBV5-6 and TRBJ1-2; 8 bases agree with TRBD1. Germline CDR1 SGHDT, CDR2 YYEEEE. The CDR3 totals 13 residues. The trim removed 4 bases at V and 4 bases at J, leaving 3 bases unmatched. CDR3 in DNA: TGTGCCAGCAGCCAGGACAGGGCCTATGGCTACACCTTC. Protein: CASSQDRAYGYTF.

The chain couples TRBV2 to TRBJ2-5; 8 positions match TRBD1. CDR3 length: 15 residues. The junction had 12 bases not matched to a gene; V was cut back by 8 bases and J by 4 bases. Germline-derived CDR1 and CDR2 are SNHLY and FYNNEI. The CDR3 DNA reads TGTGCCAGCGGAATTAACAGGGGGAACCCAGAGACCCAGTACTTC. It encodes CASGINRGNPETQYF.

The rearrangement uses TRBV3-1 (or the pseudogene TRBV3-2) and TRBJ1-2; TRBD1 matches at 7 bases. CDR1 is LGHDT and CDR2 is YNNKEL in the germline V gene (reference sequence). The CDR3 contains 17 residues. Trimming removed 0 bases from V and 4 bases from J; junction bases left unmatched: 11. In DNA, the CDR3 is TGTGCCAGCAGCCAAGATTATGCGGAGGGGGCGGGCTATGGCTACACCTTC. It encodes CASSQDYAEGAGYGYTF.

The chain employs TRBV21-1 and TRBJ2-3; TRBD1, the table's D call, was not compared with the DNA. TRBV21-1 counts as a pseudogene. This CDR3 contains 16 residues. The CDR3 region has the DNA TGTGCCAGCAGCCGCCCAGGGGTACTAGTTGGAGATACGCAGTATTTT. Translation: CASSRPGVLVGDTQYF.

The J gene is TRBJ2-7, the V gene TRBV6-6, with 7 bases that match TRBD1. Germline assignment: CDR1 MNHNY and CDR2 SVGAGI (reference sequence). The CDR3 contains 14 residues. V shed 7 bases, J shed 3 bases, and the junction held 9 bases outside the gene matches. The CDR3 DNA sequence: TGTGCCAGCACCGCCGGGACAGACTTCTACGAGCAGTACTTC. Its translation is CASTAGTDFYEQYF.

V is TRBV14 and J is TRBJ2-7; the D gene is possibly TRBD2 (5 bases). The V gene lost 4 bases and the J gene lost 5 bases, with 15 bases spanning the gap. Germline lookup yields CDR1 SGHDN and CDR2 FVKESK. CDR3 length: 14 amino acids. CDR3 residues: CASSRALLANEQYF. The CDR3 coding sequence is TGTGCCAGCAGCCGCGCCTTGCTAGCAAACGAGCAGTACTTC. Together with reference TRBV14 and TRBJ2-7, the CDR3 gives the full variable domain: EAGVTQFPSHSVIEKGQTVTLRCDPISGHDNLYWYRRVMGKEIKFLLHFVKESKQDESGMPNNRFLAERTGGTYSTLKVQPAELEDSGVYFCASSRALLANEQYFGPGTRLTVT.

The V gene is TRBV2, the J gene TRBJ1-3; D is undetermined. Trimming took 7 bases from V and 0 from J, leaving 7 bases between them. The CDR3 runs to 13 residues. Germline V gene sequence: CDR1 SNHLY, CDR2 FYNNEI. The CDR3 spells CASKRGSGNTIYF. CDR3 bases: TGTGCCAGCAAACGGGGCTCTGGAAACACCATATATTTT.

The chain carries TRBV5-1 and TRBJ1-2, with D possibly TRBD1 on 6 matching bases. V was clipped by 4 bases and J by 3 bases, with 16 bases between them. The CDR3 loop spans 15 amino acids. Germline values: CDR1 SGHRS, CDR2 YFSETQ. For the CDR3, the DNA is TGCGCCAGCAGCGTAACCAGGGGATCGGACTATGGCTACACCTTC. Residues: CASSVTRGSDYGYTF.

The chain is built from TRBV18 and TRBJ1-4; possibly TRBD1 for D (6 bases). The CDR3 spans 15 residues. Germline V gene sequence: CDR1 KGHSH, CDR2 LQKENI. The ends were cut back, 3 bases at V and 8 bases at J, with 16 bases in the middle. Here the CDR3 reads CASSPNREAGEKLFF. The CDR3 region has the DNA TGTGCCAGCTCACCGAACAGGGAAGCTGGAGAAAAACTGTTTTTT.

The DNA for the CDR3 is TGCGCCAGCAGCCCCGGGACAGGACACATGAACACTGAAGCTTTCTTT. Translated: CASSPGTGHMNTEAFF. The rearrangement joins TRBV4-1 to TRBJ1-1; 8 bases are a match to TRBD1. CDR3 length equals 16 residues. The germline V gene encodes CDR1 MGHRA and CDR2 YSYEKL. With 4 bases clipped from V and 0 bases from J, the junction kept 7 bases outside the gene matches.